This T cell receptor (beta chain) was obtained from a study of CXCR3-negative and CXCR3-positive naive CD8 T cells. Germline CDR1 SQVTM, CDR2 ANQGSEA. The CDR3 totals 12 residues. In preparing the TRB cDNA libraries, 5' RACE with UMI labels was used. TCRdb reprocessed the 5' RACE reads, with one entry per CDR3 protein and no DNA. The sample totals 37,000 or so distinct CDR3 sequences. Researchers sorted some 270,000 cells of each CD8+ T cell subset in triplicate. The source material was memory CD8+ T cells from blood. The chain joins TRBV29-1 to TRBJ1-1; TCRdb's D call of TRBD1 is untestable without DNA. The TCR sequence derives from a human donor in good health. Some clones in this sample may be carry-over from other donors' samples. Here the CDR3 reads CSVEEGGSEAFF.